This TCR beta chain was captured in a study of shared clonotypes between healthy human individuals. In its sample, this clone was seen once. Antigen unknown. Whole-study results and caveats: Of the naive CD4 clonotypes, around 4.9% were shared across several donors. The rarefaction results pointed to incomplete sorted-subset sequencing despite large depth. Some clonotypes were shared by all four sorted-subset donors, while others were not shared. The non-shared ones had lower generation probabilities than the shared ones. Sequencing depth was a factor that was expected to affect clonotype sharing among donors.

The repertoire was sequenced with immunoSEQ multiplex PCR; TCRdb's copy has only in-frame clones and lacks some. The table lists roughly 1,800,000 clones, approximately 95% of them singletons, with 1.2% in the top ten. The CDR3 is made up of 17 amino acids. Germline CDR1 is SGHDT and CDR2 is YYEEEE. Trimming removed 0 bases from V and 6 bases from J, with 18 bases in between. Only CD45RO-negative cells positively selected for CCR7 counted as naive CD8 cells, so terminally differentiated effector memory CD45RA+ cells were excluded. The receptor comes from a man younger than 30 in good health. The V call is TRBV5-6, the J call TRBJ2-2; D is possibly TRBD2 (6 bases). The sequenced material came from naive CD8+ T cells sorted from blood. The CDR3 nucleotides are TGTGCCAGCAGCTTGGAGGACGGAGGGGCCATCGCCGGGGAGCTGTTTTTT. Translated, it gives CASSLEDGGAIAGELFF. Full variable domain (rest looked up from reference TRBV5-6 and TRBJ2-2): DAGVTQSPTHLIKTRGQQVTLRCSPKSGHDTVSWYQQALGQGPQFIFQYYEEEERQRGNFPDRFSGHQFPNYSSELNVNALLLGDSALYLCASSLEDGGAIAGELFFGEGSRLTVL.